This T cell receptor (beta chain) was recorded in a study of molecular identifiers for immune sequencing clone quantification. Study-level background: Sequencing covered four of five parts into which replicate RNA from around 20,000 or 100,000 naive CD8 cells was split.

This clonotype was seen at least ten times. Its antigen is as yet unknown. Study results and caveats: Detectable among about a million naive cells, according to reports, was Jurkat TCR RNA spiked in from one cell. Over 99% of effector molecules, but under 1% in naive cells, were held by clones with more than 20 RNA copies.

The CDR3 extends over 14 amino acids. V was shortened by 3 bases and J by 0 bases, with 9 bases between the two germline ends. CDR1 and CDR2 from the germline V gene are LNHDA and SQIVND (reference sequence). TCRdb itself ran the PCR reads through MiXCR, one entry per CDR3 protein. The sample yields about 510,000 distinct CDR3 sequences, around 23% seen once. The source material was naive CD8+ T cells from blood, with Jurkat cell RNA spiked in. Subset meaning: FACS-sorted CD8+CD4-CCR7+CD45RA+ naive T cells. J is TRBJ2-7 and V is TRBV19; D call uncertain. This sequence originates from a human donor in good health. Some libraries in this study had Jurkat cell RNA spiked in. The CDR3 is CASSIAGTSYEQYF. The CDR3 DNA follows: TGTGCCAGTAGTATCGCCGGAACCTCCTACGAGCAGTACTTC.